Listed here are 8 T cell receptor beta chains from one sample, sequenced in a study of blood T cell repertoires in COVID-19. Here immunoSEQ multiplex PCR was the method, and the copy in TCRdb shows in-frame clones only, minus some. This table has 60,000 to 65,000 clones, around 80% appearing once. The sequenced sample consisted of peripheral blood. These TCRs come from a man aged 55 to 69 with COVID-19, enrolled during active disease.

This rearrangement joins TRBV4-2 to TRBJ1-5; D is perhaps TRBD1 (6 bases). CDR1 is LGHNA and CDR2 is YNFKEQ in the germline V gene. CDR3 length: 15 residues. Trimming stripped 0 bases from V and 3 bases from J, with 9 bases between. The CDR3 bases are TGTGCCAGCAGCCAAGAGGACAGTCCCAATCAGCCCCAGCATTTT. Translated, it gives CASSQEDSPNQPQHF.

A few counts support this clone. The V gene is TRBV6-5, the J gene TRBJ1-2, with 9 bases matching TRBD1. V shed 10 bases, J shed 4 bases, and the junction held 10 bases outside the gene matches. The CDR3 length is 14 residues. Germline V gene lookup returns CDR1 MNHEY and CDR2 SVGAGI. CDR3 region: CATTTGGSIYGYTF. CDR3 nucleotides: TGTGCCACCACTACAGGGGGCAGTATCTATGGCTACACCTTC.

The chain's CDR3 is CASSPDPGGGYGYTF. The CDR3 DNA reads TGTGCCAGCAGCCCAGATCCAGGGGGCGGCTATGGCTACACCTTC. The chain couples TRBV11-2 to TRBJ1-2, with 8 positions matching TRBD1. Germline values: CDR1 SGHAT, CDR2 FQNNGV. The CDR3 is 15 amino acids. J lost 4 bases, V lost 5 bases, and 9 bases had no gene match.

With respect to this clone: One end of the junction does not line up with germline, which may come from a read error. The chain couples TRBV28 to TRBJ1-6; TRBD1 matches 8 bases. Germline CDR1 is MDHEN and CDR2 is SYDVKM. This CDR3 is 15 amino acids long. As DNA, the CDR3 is TGTGCCAGCAGCCTACAGGACAGGGCGAATTCACCCCCCCACTTT. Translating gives CASSLQDRANSPPHF.

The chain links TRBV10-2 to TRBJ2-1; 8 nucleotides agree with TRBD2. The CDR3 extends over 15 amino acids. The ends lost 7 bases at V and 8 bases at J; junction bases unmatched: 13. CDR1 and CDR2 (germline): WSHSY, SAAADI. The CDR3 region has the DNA TGCGCCAGCATTGGTAGCGGGACAAGGGGGTATGAGCAGTTCTTC. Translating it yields CASIGSGTRGYEQFF.

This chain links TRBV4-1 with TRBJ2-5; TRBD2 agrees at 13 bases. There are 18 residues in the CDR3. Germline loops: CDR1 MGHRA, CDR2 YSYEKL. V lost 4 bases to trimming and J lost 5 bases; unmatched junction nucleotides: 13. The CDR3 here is CASSLRLAGGVRSETQYF. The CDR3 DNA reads TGCGCCAGCAGCCTCCGACTAGCGGGGGGCGTTCGCTCGGAGACCCAGTACTTC.

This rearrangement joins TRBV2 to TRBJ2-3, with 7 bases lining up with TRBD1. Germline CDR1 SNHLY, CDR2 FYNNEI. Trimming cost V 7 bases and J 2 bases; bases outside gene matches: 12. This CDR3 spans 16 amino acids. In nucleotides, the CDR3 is TGTGCCAGCACAGAACAGGGGCATGTCCCCACAGATACGCAGTATTTT. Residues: CASTEQGHVPTDTQYF.

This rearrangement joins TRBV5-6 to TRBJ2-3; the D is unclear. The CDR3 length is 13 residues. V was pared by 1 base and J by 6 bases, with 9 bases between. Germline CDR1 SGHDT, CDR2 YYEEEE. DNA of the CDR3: TGTGCCAGCAGCTTGACAGTCTCTGATACGCAGTATTTT. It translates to CASSLTVSDTQYF.